This is a list of T cell receptor beta chains from one sample in a study of cytotoxic CD8 clonotypes in ibrutinib-treated CLL. Sequencing was performed with immunoSEQ multiplex PCR; in TCRdb, only in-frame clones are kept and a portion is missing. Of about 84,000 clones in the sample, roughly 84% are singletons; the top ten hold around 5%. The sequencing here drew on PBMCs, taken before ibrutinib treatment. The receptors here all came from a human donor with chronic lymphocytic leukemia. Both conserved end residues are part of each CDR3. The D gene is left open where the match is weak. Rows may omit the clone size; those that give it use once, few, many or a size class.

J: TRBJ2-1; V: TRBV4-1; D: TRBD2; size: NA; DNA: TGCGCCAGCAGTAATGGACTAGGATCCTACAATGAGCAGTTCTTC; CDR3: CASSNGLGSYNEQFF
J: TRBJ2-7; V: TRBV6-1; D: NA; size: NA; DNA: TGTGCCAGCGAGGCTCGGTCAGGGTTAAGTGACGAGCAGTACTTC; CDR3: CASEARSGLSDEQYF
J: TRBJ1-4; V: TRBV11-3; D: TRBD1; size: NA; DNA: TGTGCCAGTAAGGGGGCCGGGGCTAATGAAAAACTGTTTTTT; CDR3: CASKGAGANEKLFF
J: TRBJ2-3; V: TRBV5-1; D: NA; size: NA; DNA: TGCGCCAGCAGCTCCGACGGATTTCCGGGACACCCTGTAATTGCGGATACGCAGTATTTT; CDR3: CASSSDGFPGHPVIADTQYF
J: TRBJ1-2; V: TRBV28; D: NA; size: NA; DNA: TGTGCCAGCAGTTGGAGCTATGGCTACACCTTC; CDR3: CASSWSYGYTF
J: TRBJ1-1; V: TRBV9; D: NA; size: NA; DNA: TGTGCCAGCAGCGCTCAGCAGGCAGTGATGAACACTGAAGCTTTCTTT; CDR3: CASSAQQAVMNTEAFF
J: TRBJ1-2; V: TRBV5-1; D: NA; size: NA; DNA: TGCGCCAGCAGCTTGAGTTCGGATAGCGCTAACTATGGCTACACCTTC; CDR3: CASSLSSDSANYGYTF
J: TRBJ1-5; V: TRBV7-8; D: NA; size: few; DNA: TGTGCCAGCAGCTTAGGGACGAATCAGCCCCAGCATTTT; CDR3: CASSLGTNQPQHF
J: TRBJ2-5; V: TRBV6-1; D: TRBD2; size: NA; DNA: TGTGCCAGCAGTGATCGCAGGGCCAGGGAGGGGACCCAGTACTTC; CDR3: CASSDRRAREGTQYF
J: TRBJ2-7; V: TRBV5-4; D: NA; size: NA; DNA: TGTGCCAGCACCTCGGCTGGTTCCGGTAACGAGCAGTACTTC; CDR3: CASTSAGSGNEQYF
J: TRBJ1-1; V: TRBV7-2; D: NA; size: NA; DNA: TGTGCCAGCAGCCCCTATTCGGGCACTGAAGCTTTCTTT; CDR3: CASSPYSGTEAFF
J: TRBJ2-7; V: TRBV6-5; D: TRBD2; size: once; DNA: TGTGCCAGCAGTTACTCGAGGGGGGCTAGCGGGTACGAGCAGTACTTC; CDR3: CASSYSRGASGYEQYF
J: TRBJ1-5; V: TRBV28; D: TRBD1; size: NA; DNA: TGTGCCAGCAGGTCCGGCAACAGGGGTAGCAATCAGCCCCAGCATTTT; CDR3: CASRSGNRGSNQPQHF
J: TRBJ2-7; V: TRBV5-1; D: TRBD2; size: NA; DNA: TGCGCCAGCAGCCCCCGGACTAGCGGGAGTTACGAGCAGTACTTC; CDR3: CASSPRTSGSYEQYF
J: TRBJ2-7; V: TRBV21-1; D: NA; size: NA; DNA: TGTGCCAGCAGCTTCCTCGAGGGGCCGGTTTCCTACGAGCAGTACTTC; CDR3: CASSFLEGPVSYEQYF
J: TRBJ2-1; V: TRBV9; D: TRBD2; size: NA; DNA: TGTGCCAGCAGCTCTATGTCCGGACTAGCGGGAGATGAGCAGTTCTTC; CDR3: CASSSMSGLAGDEQFF
J: TRBJ2-1; V: TRBV7-9; D: NA; size: NA; DNA: TGTGCCAGCACCCAGGGTACATCCTACAATGAGCAGTTCTTC; CDR3: CASTQGTSYNEQFF
J: TRBJ2-7; V: TRBV5-1; D: NA; size: NA; DNA: TGCGCCAGCAGCTCGGTCACAGGGCCCGGCGAGCAGTACTTC; CDR3: CASSSVTGPGEQYF
J: TRBJ2-7; V: TRBV7-2; D: TRBD2; size: NA; DNA: TGTGCCAGCAGCCCCGCCGGGACTAAGGGAATATACGAGCAGTACTTC; CDR3: CASSPAGTKGIYEQYF
J: TRBJ1-1; V: TRBV30; D: NA; size: NA; DNA: TGTGCCTGGAGTGTAAACAGGGACACTGAAGCTTTCTTT; CDR3: CAWSVNRDTEAFF
J: TRBJ1-4; V: TRBV4-1; D: NA; size: NA; DNA: TGCGCCAGCAGCTACCGGGGGGGCACTAATGAAAAACTGTTTTTT; CDR3: CASSYRGGTNEKLFF
J: TRBJ1-2; V: TRBV25-1; D: NA; size: NA; DNA: TGTGCCAGCAGTGAAGAAGGGGGGGTTACAAGCTTGGGCTACACCTTC; CDR3: CASSEEGGVTSLGYTF
J: TRBJ2-1; V: TRBV7-8; D: TRBD2; size: NA; DNA: TGTGCCAGCAGCTCGACTATCCCGCGGGAGAAGCATGAGCAGTTCTTC; CDR3: CASSSTIPREKHEQFF
J: TRBJ2-3; V: TRBV7-3; D: NA; size: once; DNA: TGTGCCAGCAGCCCGCAAACAGATACGCAGTATTTT; CDR3: CASSPQTDTQYF
J: TRBJ2-1; V: TRBV5-4; D: NA; size: NA; DNA: TGTGCCAGCAGCTCCCCTTACAATGAGCAGTTCTTC; CDR3: CASSSPYNEQFF
J: TRBJ2-3; V: TRBV5-1; D: TRBD1; size: NA; DNA: TGCGCCAGCAGACGGGACAGGGGCACAGATACGCAGTATTTT; CDR3: CASRRDRGTDTQYF
J: TRBJ2-1; V: TRBV2; D: NA; size: NA; DNA: TGTGCCAGCCAGTCCCCACCCCAGCAGTTCTTC; CDR3: CASQSPPQQFF
J: TRBJ2-3; V: TRBV5-1; D: NA; size: NA; DNA: TGCGCCAGCAGCGGCAGTGGCCCAACCCGCACAGATACGCAGTATTTT; CDR3: CASSGSGPTRTDTQYF
J: TRBJ1-1; V: TRBV5-1; D: NA; size: NA; DNA: TGCGCCAGCAGCTTAAGTAGGGAGATTGAAGCTTTCTTT; CDR3: CASSLSREIEAFF
J: TRBJ2-7; V: TRBV9; D: NA; size: NA; DNA: TGTGCCAGCAGCCCAAACCTAGACAGTTACGAGCAGTACTTC; CDR3: CASSPNLDSYEQYF
J: TRBJ2-7; V: TRBV29-1; D: TRBD1; size: NA; DNA: TGCAGCGTTGAAGGGGGGACAGGGGGCCGGCCCTACGAGCAGTACTTC; CDR3: CSVEGGTGGRPYEQYF
J: TRBJ1-2; V: TRBV7-9; D: NA; size: NA; DNA: TGTGCCAGCAGCTTAGATGGAGGGAGGTTCTACTATGGCTACACCTTC; CDR3: CASSLDGGRFYYGYTF
J: TRBJ2-1; V: TRBV7-3; D: TRBD2; size: NA; DNA: TGTGCCAGCAGCTTAAATGGACTAGCGGGATTGGAGCAGTTCTTC; CDR3: CASSLNGLAGLEQFF
J: TRBJ1-5; V: TRBV21-1; D: NA; size: NA; DNA: TGTGCCAGCAGCAGGAAGAGCCAGAAGCCAGTTCAGCCCCAGCATTTT; CDR3: CASSRKSQKPVQPQHF
J: TRBJ1-2; V: TRBV7-2; D: TRBD1; size: NA; DNA: TGTGCCAGCAGCTTAGCCTTACAGGGGTTCGGCTACACCTTC; CDR3: CASSLALQGFGYTF
J: TRBJ2-7; V: TRBV28; D: NA; size: NA; DNA: TGTGCCAGCAGTCCCTCGCGCTACGAGCAGTACTTC; CDR3: CASSPSRYEQYF
J: TRBJ2-2; V: TRBV28; D: TRBD2; size: NA; DNA: TGTGCCAGCAGTTTAGGGCTTGGGGCGGGAGGAATGACCGGGGAGCTGTTTTTT; CDR3: CASSLGLGAGGMTGELFF
J: TRBJ2-1; V: TRBV5-1; D: NA; size: NA; DNA: TGCGCCAGCAGCTTAGCGGATACAAACAATGAGCAGTTCTTC; CDR3: CASSLADTNNEQFF
J: TRBJ1-4; V: TRBV19; D: TRBD1; size: NA; DNA: TGTGCCAGTAGTCCGATTCCGGGACAGGGTTGGAAACTGTTTTTT; CDR3: CASSPIPGQGWKLFF
J: TRBJ2-2; V: TRBV7-7; D: NA; size: NA; DNA: TGTGCTAGCAGCTTAGGGAACTCCCCGAACACCGGGGAGCTGTTTTTT; CDR3: CASSLGNSPNTGELFF
J: TRBJ1-2; V: TRBV11-2; D: NA; size: NA; DNA: TGTGCCAGCAGCTTAGTCCGGTCGGCAGGCTTAGGAAATCCTTATGGCTACACCTTC; CDR3: CASSLVRSAGLGNPYGYTF
J: TRBJ2-1; V: TRBV6-4; D: NA; size: NA; DNA: TGTGCCAGCAGTGACGAGGCCGGGGAATACGGTGAGCAGTTCTTC; CDR3: CASSDEAGEYGEQFF
J: TRBJ2-7; V: TRBV11-2; D: NA; size: once; DNA: TGTGCCAGCAGCTTAGGAGTCCTCGAGCAGTACTTC; CDR3: CASSLGVLEQYF
J: TRBJ1-4; V: TRBV4-3; D: NA; size: NA; DNA: TGCGCCAGCAGCCAAGATCTCCAGAATGAAAAACTGTTTTTT; CDR3: CASSQDLQNEKLFF